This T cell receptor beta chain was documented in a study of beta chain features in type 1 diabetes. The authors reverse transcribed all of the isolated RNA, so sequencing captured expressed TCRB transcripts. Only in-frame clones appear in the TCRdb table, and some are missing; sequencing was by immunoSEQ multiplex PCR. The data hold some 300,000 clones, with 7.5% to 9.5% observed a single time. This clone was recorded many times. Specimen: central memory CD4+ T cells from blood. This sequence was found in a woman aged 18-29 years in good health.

CDR3 sequence reads: CASSRDGASNYGYTF. The CDR3 nucleotides are TGTGCCAGCAGCCGGGACGGAGCTTCTAACTATGGCTACACCTTC. This chain joins TRBV9 and TRBJ1-2, with D possibly TRBD1 on 5 matching bases. The CDR3 runs 15 residues. Germline CDR1 is SGDLS and CDR2 is YYNGEE. V lost 4 bases and J lost 0, with 13 bases in between.